This T cell receptor (beta chain) comes out of a study of T cell responses to AZD1222 COVID-19 vaccine. The V end lost 0 bases, the J end lost 2 bases, and 13 bases lay between the germline ends. CDR3 length: 16 amino acids. Germline values: CDR1 SEHNR, CDR2 FQNEAQ (reference sequence). Profiled with immunoSEQ multiplex PCR; TCRdb holds only in-frame clones, not every one. The sample has about 120,000 clones, 87% seen once. This specimen was peripheral blood, taken 28 days after the second AZD1222 dose. The V call is TRBV7-9, the J call TRBJ1-1; D not resolved. The clonotype comes from an adult who received the AZD1222 COVID-19 vaccine. CDR3 protein: CASSLAQTWGNTEAFF. The CDR3 DNA sequence: TGTGCCAGCAGCTTAGCGCAGACCTGGGGTAACACTGAAGCTTTCTTT.